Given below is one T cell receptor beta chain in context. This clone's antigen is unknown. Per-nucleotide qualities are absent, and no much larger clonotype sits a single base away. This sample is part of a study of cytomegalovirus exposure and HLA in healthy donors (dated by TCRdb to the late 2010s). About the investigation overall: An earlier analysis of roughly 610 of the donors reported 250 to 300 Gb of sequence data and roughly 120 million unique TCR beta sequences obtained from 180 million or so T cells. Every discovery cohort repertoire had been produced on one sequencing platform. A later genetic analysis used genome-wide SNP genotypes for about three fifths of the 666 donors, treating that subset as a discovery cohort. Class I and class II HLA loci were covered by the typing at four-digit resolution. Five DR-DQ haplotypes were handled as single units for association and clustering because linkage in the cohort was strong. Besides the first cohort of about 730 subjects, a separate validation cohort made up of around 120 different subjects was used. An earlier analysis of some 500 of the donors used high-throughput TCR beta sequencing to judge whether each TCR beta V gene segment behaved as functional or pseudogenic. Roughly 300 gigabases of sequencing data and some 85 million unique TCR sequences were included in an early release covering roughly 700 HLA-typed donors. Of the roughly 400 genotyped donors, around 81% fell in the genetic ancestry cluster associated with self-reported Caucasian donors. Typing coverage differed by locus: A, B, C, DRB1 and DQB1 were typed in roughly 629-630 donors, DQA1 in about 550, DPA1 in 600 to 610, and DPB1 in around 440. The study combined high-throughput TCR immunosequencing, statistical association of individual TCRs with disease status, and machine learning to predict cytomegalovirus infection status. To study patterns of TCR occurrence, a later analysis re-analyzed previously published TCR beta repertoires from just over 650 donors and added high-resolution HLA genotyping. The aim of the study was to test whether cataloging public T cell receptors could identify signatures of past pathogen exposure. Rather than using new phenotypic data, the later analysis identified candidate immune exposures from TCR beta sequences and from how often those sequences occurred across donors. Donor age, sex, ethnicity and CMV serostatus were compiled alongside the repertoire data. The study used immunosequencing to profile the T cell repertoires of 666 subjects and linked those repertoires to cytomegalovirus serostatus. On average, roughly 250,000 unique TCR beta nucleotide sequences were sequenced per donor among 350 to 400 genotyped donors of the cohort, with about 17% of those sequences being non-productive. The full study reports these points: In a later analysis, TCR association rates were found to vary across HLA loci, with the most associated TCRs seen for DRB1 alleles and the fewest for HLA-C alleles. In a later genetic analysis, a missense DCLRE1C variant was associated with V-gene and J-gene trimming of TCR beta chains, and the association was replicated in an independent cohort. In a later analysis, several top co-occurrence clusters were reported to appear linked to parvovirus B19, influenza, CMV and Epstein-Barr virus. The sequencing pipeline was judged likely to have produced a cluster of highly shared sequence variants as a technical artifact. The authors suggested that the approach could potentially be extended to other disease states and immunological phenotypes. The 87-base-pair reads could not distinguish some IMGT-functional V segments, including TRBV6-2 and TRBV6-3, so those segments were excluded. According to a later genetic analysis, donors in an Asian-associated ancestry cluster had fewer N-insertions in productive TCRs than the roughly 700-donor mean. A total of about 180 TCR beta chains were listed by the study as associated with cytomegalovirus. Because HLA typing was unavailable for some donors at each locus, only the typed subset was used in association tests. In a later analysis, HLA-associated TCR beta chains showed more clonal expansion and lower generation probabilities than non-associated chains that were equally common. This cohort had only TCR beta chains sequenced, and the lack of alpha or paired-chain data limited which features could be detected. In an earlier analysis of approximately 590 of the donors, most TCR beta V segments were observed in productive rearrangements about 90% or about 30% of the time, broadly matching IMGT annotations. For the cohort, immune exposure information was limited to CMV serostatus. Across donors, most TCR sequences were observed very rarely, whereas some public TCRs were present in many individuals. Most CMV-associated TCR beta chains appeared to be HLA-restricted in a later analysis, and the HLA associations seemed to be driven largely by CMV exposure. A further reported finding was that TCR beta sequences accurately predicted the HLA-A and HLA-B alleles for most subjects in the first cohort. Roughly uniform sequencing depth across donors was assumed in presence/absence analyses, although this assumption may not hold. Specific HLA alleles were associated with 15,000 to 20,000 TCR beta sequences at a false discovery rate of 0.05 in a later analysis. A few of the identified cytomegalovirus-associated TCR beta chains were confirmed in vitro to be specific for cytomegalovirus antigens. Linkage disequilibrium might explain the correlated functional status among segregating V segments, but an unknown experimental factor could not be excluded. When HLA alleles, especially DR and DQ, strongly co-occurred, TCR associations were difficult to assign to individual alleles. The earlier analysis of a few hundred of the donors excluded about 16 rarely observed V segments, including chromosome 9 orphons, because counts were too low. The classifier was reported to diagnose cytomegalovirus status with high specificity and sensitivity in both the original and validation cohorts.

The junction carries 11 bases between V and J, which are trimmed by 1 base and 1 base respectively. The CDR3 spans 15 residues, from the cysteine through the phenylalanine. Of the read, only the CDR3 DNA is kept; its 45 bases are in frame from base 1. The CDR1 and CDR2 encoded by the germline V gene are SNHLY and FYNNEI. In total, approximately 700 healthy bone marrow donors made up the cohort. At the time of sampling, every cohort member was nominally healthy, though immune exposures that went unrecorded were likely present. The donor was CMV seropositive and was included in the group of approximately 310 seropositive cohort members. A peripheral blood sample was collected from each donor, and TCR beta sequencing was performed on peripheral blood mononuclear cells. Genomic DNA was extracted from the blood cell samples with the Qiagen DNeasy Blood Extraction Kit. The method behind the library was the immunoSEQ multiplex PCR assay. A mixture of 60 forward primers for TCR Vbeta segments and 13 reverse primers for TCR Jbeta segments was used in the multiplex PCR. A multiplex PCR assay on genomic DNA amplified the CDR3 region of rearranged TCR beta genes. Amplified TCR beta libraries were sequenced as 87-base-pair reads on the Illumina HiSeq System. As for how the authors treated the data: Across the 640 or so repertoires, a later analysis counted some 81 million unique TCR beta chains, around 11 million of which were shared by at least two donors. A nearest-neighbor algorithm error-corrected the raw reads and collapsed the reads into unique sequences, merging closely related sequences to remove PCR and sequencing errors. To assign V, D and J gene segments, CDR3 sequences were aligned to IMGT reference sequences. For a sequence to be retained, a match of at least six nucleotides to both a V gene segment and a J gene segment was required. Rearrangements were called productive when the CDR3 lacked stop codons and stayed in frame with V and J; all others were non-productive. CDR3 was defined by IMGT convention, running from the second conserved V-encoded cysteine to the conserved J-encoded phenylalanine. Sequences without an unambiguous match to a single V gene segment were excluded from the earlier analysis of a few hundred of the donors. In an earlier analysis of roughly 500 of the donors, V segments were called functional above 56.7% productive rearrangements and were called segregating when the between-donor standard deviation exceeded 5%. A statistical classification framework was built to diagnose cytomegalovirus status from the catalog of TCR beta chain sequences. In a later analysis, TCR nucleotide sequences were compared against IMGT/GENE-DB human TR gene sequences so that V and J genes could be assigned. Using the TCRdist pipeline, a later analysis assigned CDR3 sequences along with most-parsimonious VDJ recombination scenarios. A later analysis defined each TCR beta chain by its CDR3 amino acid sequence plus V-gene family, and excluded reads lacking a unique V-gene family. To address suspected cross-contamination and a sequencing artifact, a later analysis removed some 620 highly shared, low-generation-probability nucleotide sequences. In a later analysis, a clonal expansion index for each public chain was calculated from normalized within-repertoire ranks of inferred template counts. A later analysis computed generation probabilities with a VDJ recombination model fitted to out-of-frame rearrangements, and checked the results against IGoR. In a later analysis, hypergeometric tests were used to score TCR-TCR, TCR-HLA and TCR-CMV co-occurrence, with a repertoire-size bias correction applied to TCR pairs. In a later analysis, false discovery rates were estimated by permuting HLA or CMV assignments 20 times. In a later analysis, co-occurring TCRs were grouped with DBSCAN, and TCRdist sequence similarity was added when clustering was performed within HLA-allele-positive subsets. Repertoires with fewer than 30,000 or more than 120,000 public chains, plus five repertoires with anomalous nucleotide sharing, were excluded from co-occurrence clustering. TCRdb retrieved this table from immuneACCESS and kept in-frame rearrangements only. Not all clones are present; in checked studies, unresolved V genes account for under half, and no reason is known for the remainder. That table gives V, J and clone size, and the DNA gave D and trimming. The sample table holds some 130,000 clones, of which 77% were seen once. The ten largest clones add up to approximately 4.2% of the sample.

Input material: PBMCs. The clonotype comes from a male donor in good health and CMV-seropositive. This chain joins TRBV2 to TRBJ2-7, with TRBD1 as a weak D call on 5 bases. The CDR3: CASSEEGLQSYEQYF. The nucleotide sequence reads TGTGCCAGCAGTGAAGAGGGGCTCCAGTCCTACGAGCAGTACTTC.